The 28 T cell receptor beta chains below come from one sample, sequenced in a study of T cell responses to AZD1222 COVID-19 vaccine. Using immunoSEQ multiplex PCR, the repertoire was profiled, and TCRdb retains in-frame clones only, with some absent. The table shows 100,000 to 130,000 clones, with just over 85% occurring only once. The input for sequencing was peripheral blood, taken on day 0 of AZD1222 vaccination. These receptors were collected from an adult in good health.

V gene TRBV6-5 combines with J gene TRBJ2-7; possibly TRBD1 for D (6 bases). CDR3 length: 13 amino acids. The V and J ends lost 6 bases and 7 bases respectively, with 16 bases between them. Germline assignment: CDR1 MNHEY and CDR2 SVGAGI. The CDR3 DNA sequence: TGTGCCAGCAGGGTAGCCGATAGGGGGGAGCAGTACTTC. This encodes CASRVADRGEQYF.

This clone has only a few counts. The chain is built from TRBV5-6 and TRBJ1-1; D gene uncertain. This CDR3 region has 14 residues. The germline CDR1 and CDR2 sequences are SGHDT and YYEEEE. V lost 0 bases to trimming and J lost 7 bases, with 13 bases between them. The CDR3 nucleotides read TGTGCCAGCAGCTTGGCCGGGCGACCCGGTGAAGCTTTCTTT. Amino acid sequence: CASSLAGRPGEAFF.

Here the CDR3 reads CASSPGTGMYEQFF. The DNA for the CDR3 is TGTGCCAGCAGCCCAGGGACAGGGATGTATGAGCAGTTCTTC. The rearrangement joins TRBV7-2 to TRBJ2-1; 9 bases fit TRBD1. The CDR3 consists of 14 residues. The germline V gene has CDR1 SGHTA and CDR2 FQGNSA. The ends lost 5 bases at V and 8 bases at J; junction bases unmatched: 7.

The CDR3 is CSASPGGPYEQYF. Written as DNA, the CDR3 is TGCAGTGCTAGTCCTGGGGGCCCCTACGAGCAGTACTTC. The rearrangement uses TRBV20-1 and TRBJ2-7; the D gene is possibly TRBD1 (6 bases). This CDR3 comprises 13 residues. Germline CDR1 and CDR2: DFQATT and SNEGSKA (reference sequence). Between the trimmed V and J ends, which lost 3 bases and 2 bases, there was a span of 11 bases.

The CDR3 DNA is TGCGCCAGCAGCTTGGGGCAGGAGGAAAAACTGTTTTTT. It codes for CASSLGQEEKLFF. The chain combines TRBV5-1 with TRBJ1-4, with D hard to call. Germline loops: CDR1 SGHRS, CDR2 YFSETQ. The V end was cut by 0 bases, the J end by 8 bases, with 8 bases between. The CDR3 is 13 amino acids.

The chain has TRBV7-2 and TRBJ1-5, with D tentatively TRBD1 (5 bases). The length of the CDR3 is 14 residues. The V and J ends lost 2 bases and 2 bases respectively, with 7 bases between them. CDR1 SGHTA and CDR2 FQGNSA come from the germline V gene. DNA of the CDR3: TGTGCCAGCAGCTTAAAACAGGGCAATCAGCCCCAGCATTTT. This sequence encodes CASSLKQGNQPQHF.

The V and J genes are TRBV27 and TRBJ2-2; possible D gene TRBD1, 5 bases. The CDR3 length is 15 residues. Between the trimmed V and J ends, which lost 4 bases and 4 bases, there was a span of 13 bases. Germline V CDR1 and CDR2: MNHEY, SMNVEV (reference sequence). The chain's CDR3 is CASSSGRAGTGELFF. CDR3 bases: TGTGCCAGCAGTTCGGGCAGGGCCGGCACCGGGGAGCTGTTTTTT.

This CDR3 is CASSVTGDVGVRTDTQYF. CDR3 in DNA: TGTGCCAGCAGCGTAACGGGGGACGTGGGGGTCCGCACAGATACGCAGTATTTT. V gene TRBV9 combines with J gene TRBJ2-3; possible D gene TRBD2, 6 bases. The germline CDR1 and CDR2 sequences are SGDLS and YYNGEE. This CDR3 comprises 18 residues. V lost 1 base, J lost 1 base, and 19 bases lay in between.

The chain carries TRBV6-5 and TRBJ1-2; 7 nucleotides align to TRBD1. Unmatched junction bases numbered 7, after V lost 6 bases and J lost 0 bases. Looked up from germline, CDR1 is MNHEY and CDR2 is SVGAGI. CDR3 length: 15 amino acids. The DNA of the CDR3 is TGTGCCAGCAGCCTAGACAGGGAAACTAACTATGGCTACACCTTC. Protein sequence: CASSLDRETNYGYTF.

The V and J genes are TRBV14 and TRBJ2-5; D unresolved. Germline V gene lookup returns CDR1 SGHDN and CDR2 FVKESK. CDR3 size: 14 residues. V lost 3 bases, J lost 6 bases, and 14 bases lay in between. The CDR3, as DNA: TGTGCCAGCAGCCAGCGAGGCGCGGAAAAGACCCAGTACTTC. Amino acids: CASSQRGAEKTQYF.

This sequence joins TRBV6-2 or TRBV6-3 and TRBJ1-4; no definite D call. The CDR3 length is 11 residues. V shed 4 bases and J shed 11 bases, with 8 bases lying between them. CDR1 is MNHEY, CDR2 SVGEGT, per germline. This chain's CDR3 is CASSFDVKLFF. Here the CDR3 DNA reads TGTGCCAGCAGTTTTGATGTGAAACTGTTTTTT.

The chain combines TRBV4-2 with TRBJ1-5; 8 positions agree with TRBD1. V lost 4 bases to trimming and J lost 5 bases; unmatched junction nucleotides: 7. Per the germline V gene, CDR1 is LGHNA and CDR2 is YNFKEQ. The CDR3 has 15 amino acids. The CDR3 protein is CASSPRTGNYQPQHF. In DNA form, the CDR3 reads TGTGCCAGCAGCCCCCGGACAGGGAATTATCAGCCCCAGCATTTT.

V and J are TRBV6-5 and TRBJ1-5; the match to TRBD1 covers 8 bases. Germline loops: CDR1 MNHEY, CDR2 SVGAGI. J was trimmed by 0 bases and V by 2 bases; bases with no gene match: 3. There are 16 residues in the CDR3. CDR3 DNA: TGTGCCAGCAGTTACGCGGGACAGGATAGCAATCAGCCCCAGCATTTT. Translated: CASSYAGQDSNQPQHF.

J is TRBJ1-3 and V is TRBV7-8, with TRBD1 matching over 7 bases. The CDR3 has 18 amino acids. J was trimmed by 0 bases and V by 0 bases; bases with no gene match: 8. Germline-derived CDR1 and CDR2 are SGHVS and FQNEAQ. CDR3 bases: TGTGCCAGCAGCTTAGCTAGCCAGGGGGTGAGCTCTGGAAACACCATATATTTT. Translated, it gives CASSLASQGVSSGNTIYF.

The chain recombines TRBV5-8 with TRBJ2-3, with a weak D call TRBD2 (6 bases). Germline-derived CDR1 and CDR2 are SGHTS and YDEGEE. Trimming removed 0 bases at V and 0 bases at J, with 11 bases between. The CDR3 consists of 16 residues. The CDR3 DNA follows: TGTGCCAGCAGCTTGGGAGGCCGGGGGAGCACAGATACGCAGTATTTT. It specifies CASSLGGRGSTDTQYF.

The V call is TRBV4-3, the J call TRBJ2-3; D might be TRBD1 (5 bases). V was pared by 2 bases and J by 11 bases, with 14 bases between. The length of the CDR3 is 13 residues. From germline, CDR1 is LGHNA and CDR2 YSLEER. CDR3 residues: CASSQRRQTEQYF. In DNA, the CDR3 is TGCGCCAGCAGCCAACGACGACAGACGGAGCAGTATTTT.

This rearrangement joins TRBV28 to TRBJ1-5; D not resolved. V was trimmed by 6 bases and J by 3 bases, leaving 6 bases between them. The CDR3 contains 12 residues. Germline CDR1 is MDHEN and CDR2 is SYDVKM. CDR3 sequence: CASRSANQPQHF. The CDR3 DNA is TGTGCCAGCAGGTCGGCCAATCAGCCCCAGCATTTT.

This clone was recorded once. The rearrangement uses TRBV5-1 and TRBJ2-1, with D possibly TRBD2 on 5 matching bases. This CDR3 is built from 15 residues. V lost 4 bases, J lost 0 bases, and 11 bases lay in between. The germline CDR1 and CDR2 sequences are SGHRS and YFSETQ. The DNA for the CDR3 is TGCGCCAGCAGCCTGGAGGATAGCTCCTACAATGAGCAGTTCTTC. Translation: CASSLEDSSYNEQFF.

The chain has TRBV25-1 and TRBJ1-5; no clear D. Germline assignment: CDR1 MGHDK and CDR2 SYGVNS. This CDR3 comprises 12 residues. Trimming left V 2 bases short and J 3 bases short, with 2 bases between. The CDR3: CASSEPNQPQHF. Here the CDR3 DNA reads TGTGCCAGCAGTGAACCCAATCAGCCCCAGCATTTT.

J is TRBJ2-2 and V is TRBV9, with TRBD1 matching 7 bases. CDR1 is SGDLS and CDR2 is YYNGEE in the germline V gene. Trimming removed 2 bases from V and 2 bases from J; junction bases left unmatched: 6. The CDR3 has 16 residues. The DNA for the CDR3 is TGTGCCAGCAGCGTTACGACAGGGAGAAACACCGGGGAGCTGTTTTTT. Residues: CASSVTTGRNTGELFF.

This sequence joins TRBV5-1 and TRBJ1-2, with D unclear. Germline V gene lookup returns CDR1 SGHRS and CDR2 YFSETQ. CDR3 size: 14 residues. V was pared by 1 base and J by 6 bases, with 13 bases between. The CDR3 sequence: CASSLHPGNDGYTF. DNA of the CDR3: TGCGCCAGCAGCTTGCATCCGGGGAACGATGGCTACACCTTC.

The J gene is TRBJ1-5, the V gene TRBV28; a possible D gene is TRBD1 (5 bases). The V and J ends lost 2 bases and 2 bases respectively, with 10 bases between them. The CDR3 loop spans 15 amino acids. The germline V gene has CDR1 MDHEN and CDR2 SYDVKM. The CDR3 nucleotides read TGTGCCAGCAGTTTAGGGGGGATCCGCAATCAGCCCCAGCATTTT. This translates into CASSLGGIRNQPQHF.

The genes are TRBV27 and TRBJ1-1; D not certain. The CDR3 has 13 amino acids. CDR1 is MNHEY and CDR2 is SMNVEV in the germline V gene (reference sequence). The germline V and J ends were trimmed by 8 bases and 4 bases, with 14 bases remaining between them. The CDR3 reads CASLPWVGTEAFF. The CDR3 DNA reads TGTGCCAGCCTGCCGTGGGTCGGCACTGAAGCTTTCTTT.

Here the CDR3 reads CASSHPVTSTDTQYF. The CDR3 DNA reads as TGTGCCAGCAGCCACCCGGTAACTAGCACAGATACGCAGTATTTT. This sequence joins TRBV7-8 and TRBJ2-3; D is uncertain. This CDR3 region has 15 residues. V was shortened by 5 bases and J by 0 bases, with 12 bases between the two germline ends. Germline CDR1 SGHVS, CDR2 FQNEAQ.

The chain carries TRBV29-1 and TRBJ1-1; D ambiguous. The CDR3 is made up of 12 amino acids. From germline, CDR1 is SQVTM and CDR2 ANQGSEA. The V end lost 4 bases, the J end lost 5 bases, and 11 bases lay between the germline ends. CDR3 region: CSVASGETEAFF. In DNA, the CDR3 is TGCAGCGTTGCGTCAGGTGAAACTGAAGCTTTCTTT.

This clone was recorded a few times. V is TRBV18 and J is TRBJ1-5; 9 bases agree with TRBD1. This CDR3 spans 16 amino acids. With V trimmed by 5 bases and J by 0 bases, 5 bases remained unmatched. Germline V gene data show CDR1 as KGHSH and CDR2 as LQKENI. CDR3 DNA sequence: TGTGCCAGCTCAGAGGGGACAGGGAATAGCAATCAGCCCCAGCATTTT. It codes for CASSEGTGNSNQPQHF.

The chain recombines TRBV19 with TRBJ1-2; TRBD1 matches 8 bases. The CDR3 runs 15 residues. In germline, CDR1 is LNHDA, CDR2 SQIVND (reference sequence). V lost 5 bases, J lost 4 bases, and 9 bases stayed unmatched. The CDR3 DNA is TGTGCCAGTAGTCCCCGGACAGGGACTATCTATGGCTACACCTTC. Translation: CASSPRTGTIYGYTF.

The chain links TRBV4-1 to TRBJ1-2, with a tentative D call TRBD1 (6 bases). The V gene lost 0 bases and the J gene lost 8 bases, with 16 bases spanning the gap. The length of the CDR3 is 15 residues. Looked up from germline, CDR1 is MGHRA and CDR2 is YSYEKL. The CDR3 region is CASSQDPLTGLGYTF. The CDR3 bases are TGCGCCAGCAGCCAAGATCCCCTCACAGGGCTCGGCTACACCTTC.